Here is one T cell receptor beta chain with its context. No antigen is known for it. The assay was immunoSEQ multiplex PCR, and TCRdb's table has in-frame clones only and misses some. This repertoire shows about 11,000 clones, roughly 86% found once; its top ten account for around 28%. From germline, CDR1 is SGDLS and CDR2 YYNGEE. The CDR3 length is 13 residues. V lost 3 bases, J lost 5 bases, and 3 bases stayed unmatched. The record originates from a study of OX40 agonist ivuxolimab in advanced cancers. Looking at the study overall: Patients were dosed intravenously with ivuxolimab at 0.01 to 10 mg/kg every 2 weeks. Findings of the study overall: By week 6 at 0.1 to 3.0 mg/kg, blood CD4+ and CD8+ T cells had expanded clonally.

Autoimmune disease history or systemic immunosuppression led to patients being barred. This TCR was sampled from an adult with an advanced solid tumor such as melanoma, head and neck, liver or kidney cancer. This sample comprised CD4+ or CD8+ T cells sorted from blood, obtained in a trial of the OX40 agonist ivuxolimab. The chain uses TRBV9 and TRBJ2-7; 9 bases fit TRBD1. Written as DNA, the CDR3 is TGTGCCAGCAGCGAGGGGACAGGGAACGAGCAGTACTTC. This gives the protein CASSEGTGNEQYF.